Below, 14 T cell receptor beta chains from the same sample are listed, as sequenced in a study of regulatory T cells in long-lasting Graves disease. Building the TCR beta libraries relied on iRepertoire HTBI primers, and CDR3 regions underwent Arm-PCR. Via MiXCR, TCRdb re-called the multiplex PCR reads, giving one row per CDR3 protein. The sample yields roughly 560,000 distinct CDR3 sequences, around 13% seen once. Noted time point: newly diagnosed GD, antithyroid drugs for less than 3 months. Researchers made the TCR library from RNA that was extracted from PBMCs. These data are also associated with another study on T cells in Graves' hyperthyroidism and ophthalmopathy.

The sample was peripheral blood mononuclear cells (PBMCs), taken at new diagnosis, from a patient treated with antithyroid drugs. These receptors were obtained from a woman aged 30 to 39 with Graves disease.

This clonotype was counted at least ten times. The V and J genes are TRBV19 and TRBJ2-7, with D maybe TRBD1 (5 bases). V shed 5 bases and J shed 2 bases, with 16 bases lying between them. Germline CDR1 LNHDA, CDR2 SQIVND (reference sequence). This CDR3 comprises 15 residues. The CDR3 nucleotides read TGTGCCAGTAGTGCCGGAAGGGGTCCAACCTACGAGCAGTACTTC. It specifies CASSAGRGPTYEQYF.

This clonotype appeared many times. The CDR3 spells CASSFLRQETQYF. As DNA, the CDR3 is TGTGCCAGCAGTTTCCTCCGGCAAGAGACCCAGTACTTC. This rearrangement joins TRBV2 to TRBJ2-1, with unresolved D. TRBJ2-5 matches the DNA end more closely, so the J call is doubtful. Germline V CDR1 and CDR2: SNHLY, FYNNEI. The CDR3 consists of 13 residues.

This rearrangement joins TRBV28 to TRBJ1-4; D gene ambiguous. CDR1 is MDHEN and CDR2 is SYDVKM in the germline V gene. The CDR3 spans 15 residues. Between the trimmed V and J ends, which lost 8 bases and 7 bases, there was a span of 20 bases. The CDR3 DNA reads TGTGCCAGCCACTGGTCCGTAGGTGAGCGTGAAAAACTGTTTTTT. It is translated as CASHWSVGEREKLFF. Filled out from reference TRBV28 and TRBJ1-4, the complete variable domain reads DVKVTQSSRYLVKRTGEKVFLECVQDMDHENMFWYRQDPGLGLRLIYFSYDVKMKEKGDIPEGYSVSREKKERFSLILESASTNQTSMYLCASHWSVGEREKLFFGSGTQLSVL.

On this clonotype itself: Just one base apart from a much larger clone, this may be a read error. The conserved closing phenylalanine or tryptophan is absent in this CDR3, likely reflecting a read error. The V gene is TRBV7-9, the J gene TRBJ2-7, with 11 bases identical to TRBD1. V lost 2 bases, J lost 6 bases, and 9 bases stayed unmatched. Germline CDR1 and CDR2: SEHNR and FQNEAQ (reference sequence). The CDR3 sequence is 16 residues long. CDR3 sequence: CASSLSFWTGGFEQYS. The CDR3 DNA reads TGTGCCAGCAGCTTAAGTTTTTGGACAGGGGGCTTCGAGCAGTACTCC.

Ten or more counts support this clonotype. The V gene is TRBV11-2, the J gene TRBJ2-1; no reliable D call. Per germline, CDR1 SGHAT and CDR2 FQNNGV. V was cut by 1 base and J by 7 bases, with 8 bases left in between. This CDR3 comprises 13 residues. CDR3: CASSLAPSNEQFF. The CDR3 DNA is TGTGCCAGCAGCTTAGCTCCATCGAATGAGCAGTTCTTC.

This clonotype has at least ten counts. This chain joins TRBV28 and TRBJ2-7; D is unclear. The CDR3 contains 14 residues. The germline gives CDR1 MDHEN, CDR2 SYDVKM. V lost 3 bases, J lost 2 bases, and 11 bases lay in between. CDR3 sequence reads: CASSLIGRTYEQYF. In nucleotides, the CDR3 is TGTGCCAGCAGTTTGATTGGCAGAACCTACGAGCAGTACTTC.

The sample holds many counts of this clonotype. This chain connects TRBV13 to TRBJ2-3; D unresolved. Germline values: CDR1 PRHDT, CDR2 FYEKMQ (reference sequence). The CDR3 runs 16 residues. V was trimmed by 2 bases and J by 1 base, leaving 13 bases between them. The CDR3 reads CASSLQTSYRTDTQYF. As DNA, the CDR3 is TGTGCCAGCAGCTTACAGACTTCCTATCGCACAGATACGCAGTATTTT.

This chain uses TRBV30 with TRBJ1-3; no definite D call. This CDR3 has 13 amino acids. V lost 2 bases to trimming and J lost 4 bases, with 9 bases between them. Germline assignment: CDR1 GTSNPN and CDR2 SVGIG (reference sequence). Here the CDR3 reads CAWSTTVGNTIYF. As DNA, the CDR3 is TGTGCCTGGAGTACGACCGTCGGAAACACCATATATTTT. Full variable domain (outside the CDR3, taken from reference TRBV30 and TRBJ1-3): SQTIHQWPATLVQPVGSPLSLECTVEGTSNPNLYWYRQAAGRGLQLLFYSVGIGQISSEVPQNLSASRPQDRQFILSSKKLLLSDSGFYLCAWSTTVGNTIYFGEGSWLTVV.

This clonotype was detected ten times or more. This sequence joins TRBV18 and TRBJ2-5; no definite D call. This CDR3 has 14 amino acids. Trimming took off 1 base at V and 5 bases at J, with 11 bases between the two ends. Per the germline V gene, CDR1 is KGHSH and CDR2 is LQKENI. DNA for the CDR3: TGTGCCAGCTCACCACAGCCTAGTGGGGAGACCCAGTACTTC. It codes for CASSPQPSGETQYF.

This clonotype was detected only a few times. This chain connects TRBV18 to TRBJ1-2, with D possibly matching TRBD1 (5 bases). Trimming cost V 6 bases and J 4 bases, with 21 bases left between them. From germline, CDR1 is KGHSH and CDR2 LQKENI. This CDR3 contains 16 residues. DNA of the CDR3: TGTGCCAGCTCGTCCCAAACCGGGGACCGGGCCTATGGCTACACCTTC. This encodes CASSSQTGDRAYGYTF.

This clonotype was seen repeatedly, ten times or more. The chain has TRBV7-3 and TRBJ2-1; 9 bases fit TRBD2. With V trimmed by 3 bases and J by 0 bases, 9 bases remained unmatched. The CDR3 length is 18 residues. Germline V gene sequence: CDR1 SGHTA, CDR2 FQGTGA. The DNA for the CDR3 is TGTGCCAGCAGCTTGATTGGCGGGAGGGCCAGCTCCTACAATGAGCAGTTCTTC. Translating gives CASSLIGGRASSYNEQFF.

About this clonotype: A read error may be the cause here, since a much bigger clone is one base away. This chain uses TRBV7-7 with TRBJ2-1, with D maybe TRBD2 (6 bases). CDR1 and CDR2 (germline): SSHAT, FNYEAQ (reference sequence). CDR3 size: 14 residues. V gave up 2 bases and J gave up 10 bases, with 15 bases separating them. CDR3 sequence: CASSLSPGDDEQFF. CDR3 sequence (DNA): TGTGCCAGCAGCTTAAGCCCGGGAGACGACGAGCAGTTCTTC.

This clonotype was seen many times. This chain links TRBV11-2 with TRBJ1-1, with D unresolved. This CDR3 contains 14 residues. The germline V gene has CDR1 SGHAT and CDR2 FQNNGV. Trimming took 3 bases from V and 7 from J, leaving 15 bases between them. The CDR3 coding sequence is TGTGCCAGCAGCTTGGCGTTGGGAATCAGTGAAGCTTTCTTT. Amino acids: CASSLALGISEAFF.

This sequence joins TRBV7-2 and TRBJ1-4, with 9 positions matching TRBD1. The CDR3 consists of 17 residues. J was trimmed by 11 bases and V by 5 bases; bases with no gene match: 18. Germline lookup yields CDR1 SGHTA and CDR2 FQGNSA. This CDR3 is CASSLWDRASPGWKLFF. The CDR3 region has the DNA TGTGCCAGCAGCCTGTGGGACAGGGCGTCCCCCGGCTGGAAACTGTTTTTT.